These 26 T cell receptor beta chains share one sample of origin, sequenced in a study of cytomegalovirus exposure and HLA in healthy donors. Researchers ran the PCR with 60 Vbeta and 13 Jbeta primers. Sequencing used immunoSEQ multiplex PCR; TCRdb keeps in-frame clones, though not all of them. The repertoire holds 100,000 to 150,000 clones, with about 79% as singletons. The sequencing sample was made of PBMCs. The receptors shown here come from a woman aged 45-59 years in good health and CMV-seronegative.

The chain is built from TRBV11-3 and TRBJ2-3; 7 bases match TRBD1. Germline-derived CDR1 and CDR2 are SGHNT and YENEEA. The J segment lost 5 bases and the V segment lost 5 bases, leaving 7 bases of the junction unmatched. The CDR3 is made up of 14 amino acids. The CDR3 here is CASSATGVKDTQYF. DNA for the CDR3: TGTGCCAGCAGCGCCACAGGGGTAAAAGATACGCAGTATTTT.

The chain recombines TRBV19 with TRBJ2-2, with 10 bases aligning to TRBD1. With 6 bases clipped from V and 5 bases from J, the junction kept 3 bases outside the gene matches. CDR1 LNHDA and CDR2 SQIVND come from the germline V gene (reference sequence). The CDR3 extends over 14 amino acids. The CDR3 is CASRWTGGTGELFF. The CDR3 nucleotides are TGTGCCAGTAGATGGACAGGGGGGACCGGGGAGCTGTTTTTT.

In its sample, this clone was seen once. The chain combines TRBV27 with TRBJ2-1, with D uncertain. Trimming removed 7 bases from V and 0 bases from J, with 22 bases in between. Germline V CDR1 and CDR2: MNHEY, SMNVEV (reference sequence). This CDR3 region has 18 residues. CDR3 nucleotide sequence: TGTGCCAGCACCCTCCCCCTCTCGTCCGCGAGCTCCTACAATGAGCAGTTCTTC. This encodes CASTLPLSSASSYNEQFF.

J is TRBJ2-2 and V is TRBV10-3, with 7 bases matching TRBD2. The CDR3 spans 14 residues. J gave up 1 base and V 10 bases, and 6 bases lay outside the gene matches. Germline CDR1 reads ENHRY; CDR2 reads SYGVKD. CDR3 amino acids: CATYSGLNTGELFF. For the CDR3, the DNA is TGTGCCACTTATAGCGGGCTGAACACCGGGGAGCTGTTTTTT.

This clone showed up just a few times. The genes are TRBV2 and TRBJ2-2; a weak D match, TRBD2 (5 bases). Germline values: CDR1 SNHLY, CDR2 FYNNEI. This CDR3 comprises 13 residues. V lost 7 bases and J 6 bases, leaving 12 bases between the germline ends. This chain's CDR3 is CASMIGESGELFF. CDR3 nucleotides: TGTGCCAGCATGATCGGGGAATCCGGGGAGCTGTTTTTT.

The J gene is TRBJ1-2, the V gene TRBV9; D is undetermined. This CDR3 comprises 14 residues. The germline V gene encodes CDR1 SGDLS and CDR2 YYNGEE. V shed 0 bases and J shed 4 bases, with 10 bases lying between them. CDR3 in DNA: TGTGCCAGCAGCGTAGTCGACGGACTCTATGGCTACACCTTC. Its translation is CASSVVDGLYGYTF.

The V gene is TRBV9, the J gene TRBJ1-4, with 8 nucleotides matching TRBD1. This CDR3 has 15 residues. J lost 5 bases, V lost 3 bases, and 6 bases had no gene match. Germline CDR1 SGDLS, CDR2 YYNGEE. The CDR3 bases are TGTGCCAGCAGCGCGGGACAGGCCCTCAATGAAAAACTGTTTTTT. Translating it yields CASSAGQALNEKLFF.

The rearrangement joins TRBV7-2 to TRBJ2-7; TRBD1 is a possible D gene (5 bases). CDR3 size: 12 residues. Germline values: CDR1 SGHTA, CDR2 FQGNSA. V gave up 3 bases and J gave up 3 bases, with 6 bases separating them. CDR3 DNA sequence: TGTGCCAGCAGCTTCCAGGGCTACGAGCAGTACTTC. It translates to CASSFQGYEQYF.

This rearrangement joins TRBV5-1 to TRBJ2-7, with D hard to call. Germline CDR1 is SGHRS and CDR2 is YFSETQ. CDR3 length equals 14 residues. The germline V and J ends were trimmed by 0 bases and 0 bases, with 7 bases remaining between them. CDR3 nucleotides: TGCGCCAGCAGCTTGGTGTCAGACTCCTACGAGCAGTACTTC. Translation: CASSLVSDSYEQYF.

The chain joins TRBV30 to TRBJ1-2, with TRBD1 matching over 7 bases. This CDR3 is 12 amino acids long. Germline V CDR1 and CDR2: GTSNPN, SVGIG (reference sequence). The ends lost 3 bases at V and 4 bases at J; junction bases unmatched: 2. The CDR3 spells CAWRTGRYGYTF. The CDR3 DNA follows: TGTGCCTGGAGGACAGGGCGCTATGGCTACACCTTC.

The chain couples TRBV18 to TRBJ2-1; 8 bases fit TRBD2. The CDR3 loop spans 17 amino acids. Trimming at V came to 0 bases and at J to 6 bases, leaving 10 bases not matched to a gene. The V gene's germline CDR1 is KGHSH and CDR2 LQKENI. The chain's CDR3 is CASSPPGLVGSGNEQFF. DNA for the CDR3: TGTGCCAGCTCACCACCGGGACTAGTGGGCTCTGGCAATGAGCAGTTCTTC.

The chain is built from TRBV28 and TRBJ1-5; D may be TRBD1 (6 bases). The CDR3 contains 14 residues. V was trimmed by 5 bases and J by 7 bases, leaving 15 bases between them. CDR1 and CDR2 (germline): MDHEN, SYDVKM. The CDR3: CASSRVGARQPQHF. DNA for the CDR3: TGTGCCAGCAGTAGAGTGGGGGCACGCCAGCCCCAGCATTTT.

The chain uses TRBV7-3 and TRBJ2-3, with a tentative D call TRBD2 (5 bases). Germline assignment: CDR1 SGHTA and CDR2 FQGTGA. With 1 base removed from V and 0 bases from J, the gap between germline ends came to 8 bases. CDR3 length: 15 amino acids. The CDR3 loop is CASSLNVASTDTQYF. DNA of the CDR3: TGTGCCAGCAGCTTAAACGTAGCGAGCACAGATACGCAGTATTTT. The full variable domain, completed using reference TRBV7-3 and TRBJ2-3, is GAGVSQTPSNKVTEKGKYVELRCDPISGHTALYWYRQSLGQGPEFLIYFQGTGAADDSGLPNDRFFAVRPEGSVSTLKIQRTERGDSAVYLCASSLNVASTDTQYFGPGTRLTVL.

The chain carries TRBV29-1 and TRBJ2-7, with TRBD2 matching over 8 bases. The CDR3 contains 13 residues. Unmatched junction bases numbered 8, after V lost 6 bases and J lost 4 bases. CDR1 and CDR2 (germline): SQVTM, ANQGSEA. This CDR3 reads CSVEPGLDYEQYF. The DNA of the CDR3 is TGCAGCGTGGAACCGGGACTAGATTACGAGCAGTACTTC.

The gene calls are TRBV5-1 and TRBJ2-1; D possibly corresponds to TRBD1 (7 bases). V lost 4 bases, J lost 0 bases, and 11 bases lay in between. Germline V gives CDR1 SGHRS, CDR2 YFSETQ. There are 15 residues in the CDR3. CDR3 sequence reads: CASSPGGSSYNEQFF. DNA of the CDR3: TGCGCCAGCAGCCCAGGGGGGAGCTCCTACAATGAGCAGTTCTTC.

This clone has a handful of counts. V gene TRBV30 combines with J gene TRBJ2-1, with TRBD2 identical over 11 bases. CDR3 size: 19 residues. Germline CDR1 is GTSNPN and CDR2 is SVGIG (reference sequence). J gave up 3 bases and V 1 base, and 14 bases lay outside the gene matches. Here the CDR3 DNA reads TGTGCCTGGAGTGGCTACCTTCCACTAGCGGGAGCGAACTACAATGAGCAGTTCTTC. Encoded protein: CAWSGYLPLAGANYNEQFF.

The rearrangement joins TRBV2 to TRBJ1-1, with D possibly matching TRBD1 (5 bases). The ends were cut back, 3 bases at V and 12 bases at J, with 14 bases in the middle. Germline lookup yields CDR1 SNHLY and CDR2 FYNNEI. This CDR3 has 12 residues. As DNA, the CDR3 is TGTGCCAGCAGTGACGGGACGGGGGAAACTTTCTTT. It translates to CASSDGTGETFF.

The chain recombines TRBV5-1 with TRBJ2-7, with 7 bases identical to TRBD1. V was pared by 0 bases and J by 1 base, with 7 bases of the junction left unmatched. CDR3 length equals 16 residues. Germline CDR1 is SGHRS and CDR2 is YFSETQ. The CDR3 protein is CASSLDGQETSYEQYF. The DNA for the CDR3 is TGCGCCAGCAGCTTGGATGGACAGGAGACTTCCTACGAGCAGTACTTC.

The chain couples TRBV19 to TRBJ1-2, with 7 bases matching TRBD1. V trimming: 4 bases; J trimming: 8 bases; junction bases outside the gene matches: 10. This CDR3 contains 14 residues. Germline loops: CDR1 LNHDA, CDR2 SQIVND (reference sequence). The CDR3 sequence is CASSTTGQAGGYTF. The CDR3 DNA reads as TGTGCCAGTAGTACGACCGGACAGGCGGGGGGCTACACCTTC. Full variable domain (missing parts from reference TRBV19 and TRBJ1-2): DGGITQSPKYLFRKEGQNVTLSCEQNLNHDAMYWYRQDPGQGLRLIYYSQIVNDFQKGDIAEGYSVSREKKESFPLTVTSAQKNPTAFYLCASSTTGQAGGYTFGSGTRLTVV.

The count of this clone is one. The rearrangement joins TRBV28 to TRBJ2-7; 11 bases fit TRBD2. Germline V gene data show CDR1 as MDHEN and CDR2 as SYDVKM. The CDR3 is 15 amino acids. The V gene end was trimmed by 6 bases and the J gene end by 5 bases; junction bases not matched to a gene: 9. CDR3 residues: CASRGTSGRSHEQYF. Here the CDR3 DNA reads TGTGCCAGCAGGGGCACTAGCGGGAGAAGCCACGAGCAGTACTTC.

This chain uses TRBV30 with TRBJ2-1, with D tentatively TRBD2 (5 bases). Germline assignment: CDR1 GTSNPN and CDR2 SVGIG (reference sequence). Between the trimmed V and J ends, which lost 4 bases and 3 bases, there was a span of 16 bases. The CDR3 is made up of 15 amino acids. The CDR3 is CAWKPGSVRYNEQFF. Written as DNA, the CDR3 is TGTGCCTGGAAACCAGGTAGCGTTCGCTACAATGAGCAGTTCTTC. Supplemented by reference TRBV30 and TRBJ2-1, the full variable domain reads SQTIHQWPATLVQPVGSPLSLECTVEGTSNPNLYWYRQAAGRGLQLLFYSVGIGQISSEVPQNLSASRPQDRQFILSSKKLLLSDSGFYLCAWKPGSVRYNEQFFGPGTRLTVL.

CDR3 residues: CASSQEGLAGGEQYF. The DNA for the CDR3 is TGTGCCAGCAGCCAAGAAGGGCTAGCGGGAGGCGAGCAGTACTTC. V and J are TRBV4-2 and TRBJ2-5, with 11 bases fitting TRBD2. The J call may be incorrect, as the DNA end agrees better with TRBJ2-7. This CDR3 has 15 amino acids. Germline CDR1 LGHNA, CDR2 YNFKEQ.

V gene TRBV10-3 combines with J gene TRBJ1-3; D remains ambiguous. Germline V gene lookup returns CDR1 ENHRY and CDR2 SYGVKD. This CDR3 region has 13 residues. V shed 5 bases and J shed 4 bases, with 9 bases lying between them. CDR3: CAISNHGGNTIYF. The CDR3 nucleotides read TGTGCCATCAGTAATCACGGGGGAAACACCATATATTTT.

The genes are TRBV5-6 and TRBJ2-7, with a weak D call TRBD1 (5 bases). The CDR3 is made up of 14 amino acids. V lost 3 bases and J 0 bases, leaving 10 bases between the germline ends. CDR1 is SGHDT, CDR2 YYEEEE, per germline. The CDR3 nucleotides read TGTGCCAGCAGCTCGCAGGGATTCTCCTACGAGCAGTACTTC. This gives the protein CASSSQGFSYEQYF.

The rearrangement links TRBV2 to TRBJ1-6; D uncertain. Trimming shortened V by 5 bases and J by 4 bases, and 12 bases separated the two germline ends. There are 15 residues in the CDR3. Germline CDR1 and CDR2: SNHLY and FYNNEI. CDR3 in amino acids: CASSQEGVYNSPLHF. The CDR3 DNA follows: TGTGCCAGCAGTCAGGAGGGCGTATATAATTCACCCCTCCACTTT.

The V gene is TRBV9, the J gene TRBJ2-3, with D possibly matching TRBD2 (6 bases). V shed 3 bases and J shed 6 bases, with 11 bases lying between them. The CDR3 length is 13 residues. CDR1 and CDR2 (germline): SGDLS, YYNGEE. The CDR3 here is CASSDRGWDTQYF. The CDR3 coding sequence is TGTGCCAGCAGCGACCGGGGGTGGGATACGCAGTATTTT. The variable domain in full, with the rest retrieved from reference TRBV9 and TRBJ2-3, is DSGVTQTPKHLITATGQRVTLRCSPRSGDLSVYWYQQSLDQGLQFLIQYYNGEERAKGNILERFSAQQFPDLHSELNLSSLELGDSALYFCASSDRGWDTQYFGPGTRLTVL.